A single sample is the source of the 28 T cell receptor beta chains below, sequenced in a study of T cell responses to AZD1222 COVID-19 vaccine. Sequencing was performed with immunoSEQ multiplex PCR; in TCRdb, only in-frame clones are kept and a portion is missing. The data show around 150,000 clones, about 90% seen once. The sample consisted of peripheral blood, taken 28 days after the second AZD1222 dose. All receptors come from an adult who received the AZD1222 COVID-19 vaccine.

The chain links TRBV5-6 to TRBJ2-2; tentatively, D is TRBD2 (6 bases). The germline CDR1 and CDR2 sequences are SGHDT and YYEEEE. This CDR3 region has 14 residues. Trimming stripped 4 bases from V and 6 bases from J, with 13 bases between. The CDR3 loop is CASSHGSGAGELFF. DNA for the CDR3: TGTGCCAGCAGCCACGGGAGTGGGGCCGGGGAGCTGTTTTTT.

This clone came up once. This chain connects TRBV29-1 to TRBJ2-3; D gene ambiguous. The CDR3 runs 12 residues. The V gene lost 3 bases and the J gene lost 6 bases, with 10 bases spanning the gap. Germline CDR1 and CDR2: SQVTM and ANQGSEA. The CDR3 coding sequence is TGCAGCGTTGACACTACTGGGGATACGCAGTATTTT. Protein: CSVDTTGDTQYF.

A single count supports this clone. V and J are TRBV27 and TRBJ1-1; weak D call: TRBD1 (6 bases). There are 15 residues in the CDR3. Trimming stripped 0 bases from V and 1 base from J, with 9 bases between. CDR1 and CDR2 (germline): MNHEY, SMNVEV (reference sequence). In DNA, the CDR3 is TGTGCCAGCAGTTTATCGGGACAAAGGAACACTGAAGCTTTCTTT. Amino acids: CASSLSGQRNTEAFF.

The J gene is TRBJ1-6, the V gene TRBV2; 7 bases line up with TRBD1. CDR3 length equals 15 residues. Germline CDR1 reads SNHLY; CDR2 reads FYNNEI. V dropped 4 bases and J dropped 6; count of bases not matched to a gene: 6. CDR3 residues: CASSVGTVINSPLHF. CDR3 DNA sequence: TGTGCCAGCAGTGTGGGGACAGTGATTAATTCACCCCTCCACTTT.

V gene TRBV5-1 combines with J gene TRBJ2-7; TRBD1 or TRBD2 may be the D gene (6 bases each). Deletions cut 0 bases from V and 2 bases from J, with 12 bases between. Per the germline V gene, CDR1 is SGHRS and CDR2 is YFSETQ. The CDR3 runs 15 residues. For the CDR3, the DNA is TGCGCCAGCAGCTTGGCCCTGGGGGGCACCTACGAGCAGTACTTC. Amino acid sequence: CASSLALGGTYEQYF.

The chain recombines TRBV6-6 with TRBJ2-1; 7 positions match TRBD2. J was trimmed by 9 bases and V by 0 bases; bases with no gene match: 11. Germline V gene lookup returns CDR1 MNHNY and CDR2 SVGAGI (reference sequence). The CDR3 contains 16 residues. The CDR3 DNA sequence: TGTGCCAGCAGTTACTCCCACAGCGGGGAGGGAGGTGAGCAGTTCTTC. Translation gives CASSYSHSGEGGEQFF.

J is TRBJ1-5 and V is TRBV6-5, with D possibly being TRBD1 (5 bases). Per germline, CDR1 MNHEY and CDR2 SVGAGI. Between the trimmed V and J ends, which lost 0 bases and 7 bases, there was a span of 16 bases. This CDR3 has 16 amino acids. The CDR3 sequence: CASSYSSGGSGQPQHF. The CDR3 DNA follows: TGTGCCAGCAGTTACTCCTCGGGGGGGTCGGGCCAGCCCCAGCATTTT.

The gene calls are TRBV5-8 and TRBJ1-2, with a tentative D call TRBD1 (6 bases). Trimming stripped 3 bases from V and 8 bases from J, with 17 bases between. CDR3 length: 14 residues. Germline V gene data show CDR1 as SGHTS and CDR2 as YDEGEE. This CDR3 is CASSSWGKGEGYTF. The CDR3 bases are TGTGCCAGCAGCTCTTGGGGAAAGGGGGAAGGCTACACCTTC.

The V and J genes are TRBV6-6 and TRBJ2-3; 9 bases match TRBD1. Trimming removed 5 bases from V and 4 bases from J; junction bases left unmatched: 7. Germline loops: CDR1 MNHNY, CDR2 SVGAGI (reference sequence). CDR3 length: 15 amino acids. The CDR3 protein is CASSPGQGIADTQYF. The CDR3 DNA sequence: TGTGCCAGCAGTCCGGGACAGGGTATTGCAGATACGCAGTATTTT.

This sequence joins TRBV7-2 and TRBJ1-5, with D unresolved. Germline V lookup: CDR1 SGHTA, CDR2 FQGNSA. The CDR3 is 15 residues long. V lost 3 bases, J lost 7 bases, and 16 bases lay in between. CDR3 residues: CASSLLSATAQPQHF. The CDR3 region has the DNA TGTGCCAGCAGCTTGCTATCGGCCACAGCCCAGCCCCAGCATTTT.

This rearrangement joins TRBV25-1 to TRBJ2-1, with no clear D. The CDR3 has 14 amino acids. The germline V gene encodes CDR1 MGHDK and CDR2 SYGVNS. V was clipped by 2 bases and J by 0 bases, with 5 bases between them. DNA of the CDR3: TGTGCCAGCAGTGAAGGTAGCTCCTACAATGAGCAGTTCTTC. Its protein is CASSEGSSYNEQFF.

The chain employs TRBV29-1 and TRBJ1-5; the D is unclear. Per the germline V gene, CDR1 is SQVTM and CDR2 is ANQGSEA. The length of the CDR3 is 12 residues. V was trimmed by 4 bases and J by 5 bases, leaving 9 bases between them. The CDR3 coding sequence is TGCAGCGTTGGGGCGAGAGATCAGCCCCAGCATTTT. Residues: CSVGARDQPQHF.

The V and J genes are TRBV7-3 and TRBJ2-3; TRBD1 matches 7 bases. The CDR3 sequence is 15 residues long. Germline V gene data show CDR1 as SGHTA and CDR2 as FQGTGA. Unmatched junction bases numbered 8, after V lost 5 bases and J lost 3 bases. CDR3 coding DNA: TGTGCCAGCAGCGCCTTCACAGGGGAGACAGATACGCAGTATTTT. Translation gives CASSAFTGETDTQYF. The full variable domain, rest sourced from reference TRBV7-3 and TRBJ2-3, is GAGVSQTPSNKVTEKGKYVELRCDPISGHTALYWYRQSLGQGPEFLIYFQGTGAADDSGLPNDRFFAVRPEGSVSTLKIQRTERGDSAVYLCASSAFTGETDTQYFGPGTRLTVL.

DNA for the CDR3: TGTGCCAGCAGCCAAAGGCGGGTTGGGGGGGCAACAGATACGCAGTATTTT. This gives the protein CASSQRRVGGATDTQYF. The gene calls are TRBV7-9 and TRBJ2-3, with D possibly matching TRBD2 (7 bases). Trimming removed 5 bases at V and 3 bases at J, with 21 bases between. From germline, CDR1 is SEHNR and CDR2 FQNEAQ (reference sequence). This CDR3 is 17 amino acids long.

This chain uses TRBV7-9 with TRBJ1-5; 9 bases fit TRBD1. Unmatched junction bases numbered 4, after V lost 1 base and J lost 6 bases. CDR1 is SEHNR and CDR2 is FQNEAQ in the germline V gene (reference sequence). The CDR3 is 15 residues long. For the CDR3, the DNA is TGTGCCAGCAGCTTAGGGGACAGGGTAGTTCAGCCCCAGCATTTT. The encoded protein is CASSLGDRVVQPQHF.

The rearrangement uses TRBV7-3 and TRBJ2-3; a possible D gene is TRBD1 (5 bases). The CDR3 runs 16 residues. The germline gives CDR1 SGHTA, CDR2 FQGTGA. Trimming pared 0 bases from V and 1 base from J, leaving 11 bases between. The CDR3 loop reads CASSLTRGAGTDTQYF. Written as DNA, the CDR3 is TGTGCCAGCAGCTTAACTAGGGGCGCCGGCACAGATACGCAGTATTTT.

This chain links TRBV4-1 with TRBJ1-6; 7 nucleotides align to TRBD1. Unmatched junction bases numbered 10, after V lost 1 base and J lost 7 bases. CDR3 size: 17 residues. CDR1 and CDR2 from the germline V gene are MGHRA and YSYEKL. The CDR3 here is CASSQGRAGQLNSPLHF. The CDR3 coding sequence is TGCGCCAGCAGCCAAGGGCGGGCGGGACAGCTCAATTCACCCCTCCACTTT.

The chain joins TRBV3-1 (or the pseudogene TRBV3-2) to TRBJ2-1; D tentatively fits TRBD1 or TRBD2 (5 bases each). The V gene lost 1 base and the J gene lost 6 bases, with 16 bases spanning the gap. Germline lookup yields CDR1 LGHDT and CDR2 YNNKEL (reference sequence). The CDR3 spans 16 residues. CDR3: CASSQGSDGTFNEQFF. CDR3 nucleotide sequence: TGTGCCAGCAGCCAAGGGTCCGACGGGACCTTCAATGAGCAGTTCTTC.

The rearrangement joins TRBV5-5 to TRBJ2-7, with TRBD2 matching over 11 bases. CDR3 length: 15 residues. Germline-derived CDR1 and CDR2 are SGHKS and YYEKEE (reference sequence). Trimming removed 4 bases from V and 3 bases from J; junction bases left unmatched: 6. CDR3 amino acids: CASSEGLAGHYEQYF. The CDR3, as DNA: TGTGCCAGCAGCGAAGGACTAGCGGGCCACTACGAGCAGTACTTC.

This clone has only a few counts. V usage is TRBV28 and J usage is TRBJ1-4; no clear D. CDR3 size: 14 residues. In germline, CDR1 is MDHEN, CDR2 SYDVKM. V gave up 8 bases and J gave up 2 bases, with 12 bases separating them. The CDR3 bases are TGTGCCAGCGTCACATGGAGTACTAATGAAAAACTGTTTTTT. As protein: CASVTWSTNEKLFF.

This clone was recorded a few times. The chain recombines TRBV6-4 with TRBJ2-2; D possibly matches TRBD1 or TRBD2 (6 bases each). CDR3 size: 14 residues. The V gene lost 8 bases and the J gene lost 6 bases, with 16 bases spanning the gap. CDR1 and CDR2 (germline): MRHNA, SNTAGT. This CDR3 is CASSPRGHAGELFF. The CDR3 DNA sequence: TGTGCCAGCTCCCCTCGGGGGCACGCCGGGGAGCTGTTTTTT.

V usage is TRBV6-4 and J usage is TRBJ2-3; TRBD2 matches at 7 bases. J lost 4 bases, V lost 4 bases, and 5 bases had no gene match. This CDR3 region has 14 residues. Germline V gene data show CDR1 as MRHNA and CDR2 as SNTAGT. CDR3 sequence: CASSVAGVPDTQYF. The CDR3, as DNA: TGTGCCAGCAGTGTTGCGGGAGTACCAGATACGCAGTATTTT.

V usage is TRBV11-2 and J usage is TRBJ2-2; D not certain. Trimming took 2 bases from V and 4 from J, leaving 2 bases between them. Per germline, CDR1 SGHAT and CDR2 FQNNGV. This CDR3 region has 12 residues. The CDR3: CASSLSTGELFF. The DNA for the CDR3 is TGTGCCAGCAGCTTATCCACCGGGGAGCTGTTTTTT.

J is TRBJ1-4 and V is TRBV30, with 7 bases fitting TRBD1. The CDR3 consists of 15 residues. CDR1 GTSNPN and CDR2 SVGIG come from the germline V gene (reference sequence). The V and J ends lost 2 bases and 3 bases, in that order; junction bases with no gene match: 6. The CDR3, as DNA: TGTGCCTGGAGTCAACGGGGACAGTCTAATGAAAAACTGTTTTTT. Its protein product is CAWSQRGQSNEKLFF.

This chain links TRBV28 with TRBJ1-2, with 7 bases that match TRBD1. J was trimmed by 3 bases and V by 6 bases; bases with no gene match: 10. There are 15 residues in the CDR3. Per germline, CDR1 MDHEN and CDR2 SYDVKM. In DNA form, the CDR3 reads TGTGCCAGCAGATTAAGCCCCGGGACAGACTATGGCTACACCTTC. Translation gives CASRLSPGTDYGYTF.

CDR3 protein: CASSEPGQGYNEQFF. CDR3 nucleotide sequence: TGTGCCAGCAGCGAACCGGGACAGGGGTACAATGAGCAGTTCTTC. The chain joins TRBV6-2 or TRBV6-3 to TRBJ2-1, with 10 bases aligning to TRBD1. V dropped 6 bases and J dropped 4; count of bases not matched to a gene: 6. Germline V CDR1 and CDR2: MNHEY, SVGEGT. The CDR3 covers 15 residues.

The V and J genes are TRBV19 and TRBJ1-1; D gene unclear. The V gene lost 2 bases and the J gene lost 1 base, with 14 bases spanning the gap. The CDR3 totals 16 residues. CDR1 and CDR2 (germline): LNHDA, SQIVND (reference sequence). The CDR3: CASSILEYGQNTEAFF. The DNA of the CDR3 is TGTGCCAGTAGTATATTAGAATACGGGCAGAACACTGAAGCTTTCTTT.

The chain links TRBV19 to TRBJ1-3; no clear D. Looked up from germline, CDR1 is LNHDA and CDR2 is SQIVND (reference sequence). This CDR3 comprises 14 residues. V was clipped by 5 bases and J by 1 base, with 9 bases between them. CDR3: CASSGRTSGNTIYF. Written as DNA, the CDR3 is TGTGCCAGTAGTGGTCGTACGTCTGGAAACACCATATATTTT.